Listed below are T cell receptor beta chains from one sample, sequenced in a study of OX40 agonist ivuxolimab in advanced cancers. Using immunoSEQ multiplex PCR, the repertoire was profiled, and TCRdb retains in-frame clones only, with some absent. The data hold tens of thousands of clones, with 80% to 90% observed a single time. The input for sequencing was CD4+ or CD8+ T cells sorted from blood, taken in a trial of the OX40 agonist ivuxolimab. Source of these receptors: an adult with an advanced solid tumor such as melanoma, head and neck, liver or kidney cancer. Both conserved end residues are part of each CDR3. The D gene is left open where the match is weak. Rows give clone size only sometimes, using once, few, many, or a class for an expanded clone.

NA | TRBJ1-4 | NA | TRBV6-5 | TGTGCCAGCAGTTATCCGGGGGAAAAACTGTTTTTT | CASSYPGEKLFF
NA | TRBJ1-5 | NA | TRBV6-5 | TGTGCCAGCAGCCCGACAGATAGCAATCAGCCCCAGCATTTT | CASSPTDSNQPQHF
NA | TRBJ2-2 | NA | TRBV14 | TGTGCCAGCAGCCGGATGGGGGGGGAGCTGTTTTTT | CASSRMGGELFF
TRBD2 | TRBJ2-1 | few | TRBV7-9 | TGTGCCAGCAGCTCTTCCGGGCTAGCGGGAGTAGCTGAGCAGTTCTTC | CASSSSGLAGVAEQFF
NA | TRBJ2-2 | NA | TRBV6-1 | TGTGCCAGCAGCTTAACAGCGAACACCGGGGAGCTGTTTTTT | CASSLTANTGELFF
NA | TRBJ1-1 | NA | TRBV10-3 | TGTGCCATCAGTGAGCCGGGACTCCCGCTGTCTTTCTTT | CAISEPGLPLSFF
NA | TRBJ1-1 | NA | TRBV7-9 | TGTGCCAGCCATCGAGGGACCACTGAAGCTTTCTTT | CASHRGTTEAFF
NA | TRBJ1-3 | NA | TRBV29-1 | TGCAGCGTTGTCGGGGATGCTGGAAACACCATATATTTT | CSVVGDAGNTIYF
NA | TRBJ1-2 | NA | TRBV4-1 | TGCGCCAGCAGCCAAGTTGGAGGGGATGGCTACACCTTC | CASSQVGGDGYTF
NA | TRBJ2-7 | NA | TRBV11-2 | TGTGCCAGCAGCCTTAGCCCGGGACCGGGATCCTACGAGCAGTACTTC | CASSLSPGPGSYEQYF
NA | TRBJ1-4 | NA | TRBV9 | TGTGCCAGCAGCCCTCGGACAGACGGTAATGAAAAACTGTTTTTT | CASSPRTDGNEKLFF
NA | TRBJ2-7 | NA | TRBV19 | TGTGCCAGTAGTGGAGGGACAGCGATTACCTACGAGCAGTACTTC | CASSGGTAITYEQYF
TRBD1 | TRBJ1-2 | NA | TRBV7-8 | TGTGCCAGCAGCGGGACAGATGAGTTTCATGGCTACACCTTC | CASSGTDEFHGYTF
NA | TRBJ2-7 | NA | TRBV7-9 | TGTGCCAGCAGCTTAGGGGCAGGGAGGGAGCAGTACTTC | CASSLGAGREQYF
NA | TRBJ1-1 | once | TRBV7-9 | TGTGCCAGCAGCTTCGGTCCCGTCTATGCTTTCTTT | CASSFGPVYAFF
NA | TRBJ1-5 | NA | TRBV7-9 | TGTGCCAGCAGCCTCGGGGCCCCGAGCAGCAATCAGCCCCAGCATTTT | CASSLGAPSSNQPQHF
NA | TRBJ1-1 | NA | TRBV4-2 | TGTGCCAGCAGCCAAGACCACCTAGCTGAAGCTTTCTTT | CASSQDHLAEAFF
NA | TRBJ2-1 | NA | TRBV7-9 | TGTGCCAGCAGCTTCCTTAGCGCCTCGAGCTCCTACAATGAGCAGTTCTTC | CASSFLSASSSYNEQFF
NA | TRBJ2-3 | once | TRBV6-4 | TGTGCCAGCAAGACGCCCCTCACAGATACGCAGTATTTT | CASKTPLTDTQYF
TRBD1 | TRBJ1-5 | NA | TRBV7-6 | TGTGCCAGCAGCCCCAGACAGGGTAATCAGCCCCAGCATTTT | CASSPRQGNQPQHF
NA | TRBJ1-4 | once | TRBV4-3 | TGCGCCAGCAGCCAAGATCCGGGAAAGACCCGCGAAAAACTGTTTTTT | CASSQDPGKTREKLFF
NA | TRBJ2-7 | NA | TRBV9 | TGTGCCAGCAGCGTAGGCCCCGGAGCATCCTACGAGCAGTACTTC | CASSVGPGASYEQYF
TRBD1 | TRBJ2-7 | NA | TRBV19 | TGTGCCAGTAGTATGGGACAGCGTGGCTACGAGCAGTACTTC | CASSMGQRGYEQYF
TRBD1 | TRBJ1-2 | NA | TRBV18 | TGTGCCAGCTCACAGGAACAGGGGGACTATGGCTACACCTTC | CASSQEQGDYGYTF
TRBD1 | TRBJ1-2 | NA | TRBV11-2 | TGTGCCAGCAGCCCCCTTAGAGGAGGACAGGTAGACTATGGCTACACCTTC | CASSPLRGGQVDYGYTF
TRBD2 | TRBJ2-6 | NA | TRBV6-4 | TGTGCCAGCAGTGACTCGACTAGCGGCTCTGGGGCCAACGTCCTGACTTTC | CASSDSTSGSGANVLTF
TRBD1 | TRBJ2-7 | NA | TRBV30 | TGTGCCTGGAGTGTGTCGCGGACAGGGTCCTACGAGCAGTACTTC | CAWSVSRTGSYEQYF
NA | TRBJ2-1 | NA | TRBV7-2 | TGTGCCAGCAGCTTCCTGATACAGGGTTCGTCCAATGAGCAGTTCTTC | CASSFLIQGSSNEQFF
NA | TRBJ1-6 | NA | TRBV11-2 | TGTGCCAGCAGCCCACACCCAAACCAAGCAAATTCACCCCTCCACTTT | CASSPHPNQANSPLHF
NA | TRBJ1-6 | once | TRBV9 | TGTGCCAGCAGCGGGACACTTTCACCCCTCCACTTT | CASSGTLSPLHF
NA | TRBJ2-2 | NA | TRBV7-6 | TGTGCCAGCAGCCCCCCTCCCGGGGAGCTGTTTTTT | CASSPPPGELFF
TRBD2 | TRBJ2-5 | NA | TRBV5-1 | TGCGCCAGCAGATCCCGGGGACTAGCGGGGATTGAGACCCAGTACTTC | CASRSRGLAGIETQYF
TRBD1 | TRBJ1-2 | NA | TRBV9 | TGTGCCAGCAGCCCCGACAGGGAGCGTTTCGGCTACACCTTC | CASSPDRERFGYTF
NA | TRBJ1-2 | few | TRBV19 | TGTGCCAGTGGGACGTTTATACATGGCTACACCTTC | CASGTFIHGYTF
NA | TRBJ2-3 | few | TRBV2 | TGTGCCAGCGAACTGGAGGGCCGGGGCACAGATACGCAGTATTTT | CASELEGRGTDTQYF
NA | TRBJ2-7 | NA | TRBV6-1 | TGTGCCCTAACAGGGTTTGGGGAGCAGTACTTC | CALTGFGEQYF
NA | TRBJ1-3 | NA | TRBV7-9 | TGTGCCAGCAGCGCCGGGAACTCTGGAAACACCATATATTTT | CASSAGNSGNTIYF
TRBD1 | TRBJ2-6 | NA | TRBV4-3 | TGCGCCAGCAGCCAAGTGCCACCGGGACAGGGAATCTCTGGGGCCAACGTCCTGACTTTC | CASSQVPPGQGISGANVLTF
NA | TRBJ1-1 | NA | TRBV18 | TGTGCCAGCTCTCTCTCTGGTGTTCCAGGCCCGAGTCAGAGGAACACTGAAGCTTTCTTT | CASSLSGVPGPSQRNTEAFF
NA | TRBJ2-1 | NA | TRBV6-5 | TGTGCCAGCAGTTACTCTGGGTCAAGGGATGAGCAGTTCTTC | CASSYSGSRDEQFF
TRBD1 | TRBJ2-7 | NA | TRBV4-3 | TGCGCCAGCAGTCCCGGGACAGAAAACGAGCAGTACTTC | CASSPGTENEQYF
TRBD2 | TRBJ2-7 | once | TRBV6-5 | TGTGCCAGCAGGCGACTAGCGGGGGTATACGAGCAGTACTTC | CASRRLAGVYEQYF
NA | TRBJ2-7 | NA | TRBV6-5 | TGTGCCAGCAGTTCTCTGTCCTACGAGCAGTACTTC | CASSSLSYEQYF
TRBD2 | TRBJ2-7 | NA | TRBV7-2 | TGTGCCAGCAGCTTGGGACTAGCGGGGACCACCTACGAGCAGTACTTC | CASSLGLAGTTYEQYF
NA | TRBJ2-1 | NA | TRBV23-1 | TGCGCCAGCAGCCAAGATAGGGGAGATGCCCGAGGGGGGTTCTTC | CASSQDRGDARGGFF
NA | TRBJ2-7 | NA | TRBV5-5 | TGTGCCAGCAGCTTGGAGACAGGCCTCACCTACGAGCAGTACTTC | CASSLETGLTYEQYF
TRBD1 | TRBJ2-7 | NA | TRBV7-8 | TGTGCCAGCAGCACCGGGACAGCCTCCTACGAGCAGTACTTC | CASSTGTASYEQYF
NA | TRBJ1-4 | NA | TRBV4-1 | TGCGCCAGCAGCCAAGGGCCTATGTGGTATGAAAAACTGTTTTTT | CASSQGPMWYEKLFF